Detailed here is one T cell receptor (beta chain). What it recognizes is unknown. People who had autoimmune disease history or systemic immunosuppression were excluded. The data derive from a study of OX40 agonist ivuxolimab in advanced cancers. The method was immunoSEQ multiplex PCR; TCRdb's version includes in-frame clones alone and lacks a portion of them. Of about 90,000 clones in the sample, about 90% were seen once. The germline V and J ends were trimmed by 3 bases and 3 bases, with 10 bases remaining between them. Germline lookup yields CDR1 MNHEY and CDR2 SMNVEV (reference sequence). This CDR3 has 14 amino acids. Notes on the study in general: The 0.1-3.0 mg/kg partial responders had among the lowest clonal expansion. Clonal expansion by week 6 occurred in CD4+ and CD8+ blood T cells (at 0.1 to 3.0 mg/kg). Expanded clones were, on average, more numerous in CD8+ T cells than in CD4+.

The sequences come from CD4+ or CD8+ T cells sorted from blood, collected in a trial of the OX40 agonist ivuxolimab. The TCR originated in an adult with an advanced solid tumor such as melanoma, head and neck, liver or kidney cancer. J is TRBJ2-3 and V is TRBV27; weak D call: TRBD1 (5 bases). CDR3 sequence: CASSLGQITDTQYF. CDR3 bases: TGTGCCAGCAGTTTGGGGCAGATTACAGATACGCAGTATTTT.